The TCR beta chain under discussion was sequenced for a study of T cell repertoires in cytomegalovirus infection. V lost 4 bases and J lost 9, with 10 bases in between. CDR3 length: 11 amino acids. The germline V gene encodes CDR1 SEHNR and CDR2 FQNEAQ (reference sequence). TCRdb fed the reads into MiXCR, producing one record per CDR3 protein. The sample carries about 890,000 distinct CDR3 sequences, 30% to 40% recorded once. In this sample, this clonotype turned up a few times. Its antigen remains unidentified. The TCR originated in a human donor in good health (CMV status not recorded). Some clones in this sample may be carry-over from other donors' samples. The chain links TRBV7-9 to TRBJ2-7, with D possibly TRBD1 on 6 matching bases. The sequenced sample was cultured CD8+ T cells from PBMCs, obtained from culture after CMV antigen stimulation. In DNA, the CDR3 is TGTGCCAGCAGCTCTTCACAGGGGCAGTACTTC. Translated, it gives CASSSSQGQYF.